This entry lists 21 T cell receptor beta chains sequenced from one sample in a study of post-analysis software for immune sequencing data. Study-level points and caveats: TRBV segments more frequent in patients than in controls numbered roughly 5 and included TRBV5-6, TRBV5-1 and TRBV20-1.

No antigen is known for these receptors. Unique molecular identifiers tagged the TCR beta cDNA libraries. TCRdb ran MiXCR on the PCR reads and lists one entry per CDR3 protein. Found here are fewer than 550,000 distinct CDR3 sequences, around a third of them singletons; the top ten hold around 6.1%. Input material: blood. The receptors here all came from a girl younger than 18 with multiple sclerosis.

CDR3: CASSSHRGVNADAEYF. In DNA form, the CDR3 reads TGTGCCAGCAGTTCTCACAGGGGAGTTAACGCAGATGCGGAGTATTTT. V is TRBV12-3 or TRBV12-4 and J is TRBJ2-3; TRBD1 matches at 7 bases. This CDR3 comprises 16 residues. With 4 bases clipped from V and 13 bases from J, the junction kept 20 bases outside the gene matches.

This sequence joins TRBV5-5 and TRBJ2-4; possible D gene TRBD1, 5 bases. The DNA end lines up better with TRBJ2-5; the J call may be wrong. CDR1 and CDR2 from the germline V gene are SGHKS and YYEKEE (reference sequence). The CDR3 covers 14 residues. DNA of the CDR3: TGTGCCAGCAGCAACGGTCAGGGCGGAGAGACCCAGTACTTC. The encoded protein is CASSNGQGGETQYF.

The rearrangement joins TRBV29-1 to TRBJ1-6; 9 positions agree with TRBD1. This CDR3 has 13 amino acids. The germline V gene encodes CDR1 SQVTM and CDR2 ANQGSEA. V trimming: 7 bases; J trimming: 8 bases; junction bases outside the gene matches: 6. CDR3 residues: CSARDRAYSPLHF. CDR3 bases: TGCAGCGCTCGGGACAGGGCCTATTCACCCCTCCACTTT. Combining the CDR3 with reference TRBV29-1 and TRBJ1-6 gives the whole variable domain SAVISQKPSRDICQRGTSLTIQCQVDSQVTMMFWYRQQPGQSLTLIATANQGSEATYESGFVIDKFPISRPNLTFSTLTVSNMSPEDSSIYLCSARDRAYSPLHFGNGTRLTVT.

The chain links TRBV5-5 to TRBJ2-3, with 7 bases matching TRBD2. CDR3 length: 16 residues. Trimming took 2 bases from V and 5 from J; bases not matched to a gene: 11. CDR1 and CDR2 (germline): SGHKS, YYEKEE (reference sequence). This chain's CDR3 is CASSFNGRVRQDTQYF. CDR3 sequence (DNA): TGTGCCAGCAGCTTCAATGGGAGGGTGAGGCAAGATACGCAGTATTTT.

V gene TRBV24-1 combines with J gene TRBJ1-2; no firm D call. Per germline, CDR1 KGHDR and CDR2 SFDVKD. This CDR3 region has 16 residues. V gave up 2 bases and J gave up 3 bases, with 15 bases separating them. CDR3 in DNA: TGTGCCACCAGTGATTCAGGAACGAGGGATGACTATGGCTACACCTTC. Translation gives CATSDSGTRDDYGYTF.

Only a few counts were recorded for this clonotype. This chain links TRBV5-1 with TRBJ2-5; 10 bases match TRBD1. This CDR3 has 15 amino acids. V gave up 4 bases and J gave up 5 bases; unmatched junction bases: 8. CDR1 SGHRS and CDR2 YFSETQ come from the germline V gene. CDR3 sequence: CASSTRTGGEETQYF. The CDR3 DNA reads as TGCGCCAGCAGCACCAGGACAGGGGGTGAGGAGACCCAGTACTTC.

The chain uses TRBV6-6 and TRBJ2-4; TRBD1 or TRBD2 may be the D gene (6 bases each). Trimming left V 10 bases short and J 13 bases short, with 23 bases between. From germline, CDR1 is MNHNY and CDR2 SVGAGI (reference sequence). This CDR3 comprises 13 residues. Here the CDR3 DNA reads TGTGCCACTCAGAGGACAGCCCTCCGGGAGCAGTACTTC. This encodes CATQRTALREQYF.

This clonotype was recorded a few times. This chain links TRBV3-1 with TRBJ2-1, with 10 nucleotides matching TRBD2. Germline V gene lookup returns CDR1 LGHDT and CDR2 YNNKEL (reference sequence). This CDR3 comprises 19 residues. Unmatched junction bases numbered 10, after V lost 1 base and J lost 1 base. DNA for the CDR3: TGTGCCAGCAGCCAAGTGGCTAGCGGGGGCCTTCTATCCTACAATGAGCAGTTCTTC. Translation gives CASSQVASGGLLSYNEQFF.

The chain is built from TRBV15 and TRBJ2-7; D is ambiguous. CDR1 and CDR2 (germline): LNHNV, YYDKDF (reference sequence). The germline V and J ends were trimmed by 6 bases and 3 bases, with 12 bases remaining between them. The CDR3 spans 13 residues. CDR3 bases: TGTGCCACCAGGGCCGGGCAGCACTACGAGCAGTACTTC. Translated: CATRAGQHYEQYF.

V and J are TRBV6-1 and TRBJ2-1, with D hard to call. The CDR3 is 13 residues long. Germline V gene data show CDR1 as MNHNS and CDR2 as SASEGT. Deletions cut 4 bases from V and 7 bases from J, with 11 bases between. The CDR3 region has the DNA TGTGCCAGCAGTGTCGCGGCAAGGAATGAGCAGTTCTTC. It codes for CASSVAARNEQFF.

The chain employs TRBV20-1 and TRBJ2-5, with TRBD2 identical over 7 bases. The germline CDR1 and CDR2 sequences are DFQATT and SNEGSKA (reference sequence). This CDR3 comprises 14 residues. The J segment lost 5 bases and the V segment lost 4 bases, leaving 10 bases of the junction unmatched. CDR3 region: CSAMVQRGSETQYF. The CDR3 DNA reads as TGCAGTGCTATGGTTCAGCGGGGTTCGGAGACCCAGTACTTC.

This clonotype was observed a handful of times. The V call is TRBV20-1, the J call TRBJ2-3, with 9 positions matching TRBD2. V was pared by 6 bases and J by 1 base, with 8 bases of the junction left unmatched. The CDR3 is made up of 15 amino acids. CDR1 is DFQATT and CDR2 is SNEGSKA in the germline V gene (reference sequence). CDR3: CSAPEAGGGTDTQYF. The CDR3 DNA reads TGCAGTGCGCCGGAGGCGGGAGGGGGCACAGATACGCAGTATTTT.

The chain uses TRBV10-1 and TRBJ1-5; maybe TRBD1 (5 bases). The germline V gene encodes CDR1 WNHNN and CDR2 SYGVQD (reference sequence). Between the trimmed V and J ends, which lost 2 bases and 3 bases, there was a span of 11 bases. The CDR3 consists of 15 residues. CDR3 loop: CASSEGGAVNQPQHF. CDR3 bases: TGCGCCAGCAGTGAGGGAGGGGCGGTCAATCAGCCCCAGCATTTT.

This clonotype was found a few times. The chain recombines TRBV10-3 with TRBJ2-1, with 7 bases that match TRBD2. This CDR3 contains 19 residues. The V gene's germline CDR1 is ENHRY and CDR2 SYGVKD. The CDR3 sequence is CATSRRASGPGKRSNEQFF. CDR3 sequence (DNA): TGTGCAACCTCTCGGAGGGCTAGCGGCCCCGGGAAGAGGAGCAATGAGCAGTTCTTC.

As concerns this clonotype: A much larger clone lies a single base off, so this may be a read error. The genes are TRBV7-2 and TRBJ2-5; D possibly corresponds to TRBD2 (6 bases). Looked up from germline, CDR1 is SGHTA and CDR2 is FQGNSA. This CDR3 region has 14 residues. The CDR3 nucleotides are TGTGCCAGCAGCCCGGGGACTTTCCAAGGGACCCAGTACTTC. Its translation is CASSPGTFQGTQYF.

This clonotype was detected only a few times. The chain is built from TRBV20-1 and TRBJ2-5; the match to TRBD1 covers 12 bases. With 6 bases clipped from V and 5 bases from J, the junction kept 4 bases outside the gene matches. CDR3 size: 13 residues. The V gene's germline CDR1 is DFQATT and CDR2 SNEGSKA (reference sequence). The CDR3 coding sequence is TGCAGTGCGGGACAGGGGGCTGCCGAGACCCAGTACTTC. This sequence encodes CSAGQGAAETQYF.

This clonotype turned up a few times. The rearrangement uses TRBV25-1 and TRBJ1-4, with unresolved D. Germline CDR1 is MGHDK and CDR2 is SYGVNS. The CDR3 loop spans 16 amino acids. Trimming removed 2 bases at V and 3 bases at J, with 13 bases between. The CDR3 DNA follows: TGTGCCAGCAGTGAAGCCGACGGCGGATCTAATGAAAAACTGTTTTTT. Protein: CASSEADGGSNEKLFF.

The V and J genes are TRBV7-7 and TRBJ2-3, with unresolved D. V was trimmed by 5 bases and J by 3 bases, leaving 15 bases between them. The CDR3 spans 15 residues. Germline lookup yields CDR1 SSHAT and CDR2 FNYEAQ (reference sequence). CDR3 in DNA: TGTGCCAGCAGCGCCGATCCCTCACCTACAGATACGCAGTATTTT. It encodes CASSADPSPTDTQYF.

The genes are TRBV29-1 and TRBJ1-2, with D possibly TRBD1 on 6 matching bases. The CDR3 contains 14 residues. Trimming took 0 bases from V and 8 from J, leaving 16 bases between them. CDR1 is SQVTM, CDR2 ANQGSEA, per germline. CDR3 loop: CSVEDLRRTDGYTF. The CDR3 coding sequence is TGCAGCGTTGAAGATCTGCGTCGGACAGACGGCTACACCTTC. The variable domain in full, with the rest retrieved from reference TRBV29-1 and TRBJ1-2, is SAVISQKPSRDICQRGTSLTIQCQVDSQVTMMFWYRQQPGQSLTLIATANQGSEATYESGFVIDKFPISRPNLTFSTLTVSNMSPEDSSIYLCSVEDLRRTDGYTFGSGTRLTVV.

J is TRBJ1-5 and V is TRBV25-1; unclear D gene. The CDR3 sequence is 13 residues long. CDR1 and CDR2 (germline): MGHDK, SYGVNS. V dropped 5 bases and J dropped 6 bases, with 11 bases sitting between them. The CDR3 spells CASSRTLGQPQHF. The CDR3 DNA sequence: TGTGCCAGCAGTAGAACATTAGGTCAGCCCCAGCATTTT.

The chain is built from TRBV2 and TRBJ1-5, with TRBD1 matching over 7 bases. The J segment lost 5 bases and the V segment lost 7 bases, leaving 8 bases of the junction unmatched. CDR1 and CDR2 (germline): SNHLY, FYNNEI. This CDR3 spans 14 amino acids. As DNA, the CDR3 is TGTGCCAGCATGGAAGAGGGGGCTTATCAGCCCCAGCATTTT. Its protein product is CASMEEGAYQPQHF.